This T cell receptor (beta chain) was observed in a study of cytomegalovirus exposure and HLA in healthy donors. Turning to the study itself: Roughly 180 million T cells yielded 100 million or so unique TCR beta sequences in earlier analysis.

This PCR relied on a set of 60 Vbeta primers and 13 Jbeta primers. The protocol was immunoSEQ multiplex PCR, while the TCRdb copy is restricted to in-frame clones and leaves out a portion. The repertoire holds some 150,000 clones, with roughly four fifths as singletons. This clone was detected only once. Its matching antigen is unknown. Study-wide results and limits: What a later analysis reportedly showed was that an Asian-associated ancestry cluster had fewer N-insertions than the roughly 670-donor mean.

The sequence was obtained from a female donor in good health and CMV-seronegative. The sample consisted of PBMCs.

The DNA for the CDR3 is TGTGCCAGCAGTCTCATCGGGACAGGGCAAGAGACCCAGTACTTC. As protein: CASSLIGTGQETQYF. The V and J genes are TRBV25-1 and TRBJ2-5, with 9 bases lining up with TRBD1. Germline V gene sequence: CDR1 MGHDK, CDR2 SYGVNS. CDR3 length equals 15 residues. Trimming at V came to 5 bases and at J to 2 bases, leaving 6 bases not matched to a gene.